The 32 T cell receptor beta chains presented below share a single source sample, sequenced in a study of identifying expanded T cells in peripheral blood. Sequencing was performed with immunoSEQ multiplex PCR; in TCRdb, only in-frame clones are kept and a portion is missing. The sample gives about 84,000 clones, around 88% of which show up once; 5.6% is in the top ten. Sequencing was carried out using blood. Receptors originate from a person aged 18 to 70 in good health.

The chain has TRBV7-2 and TRBJ2-7, with a possible D match to TRBD2 (8 bases). Looked up from germline, CDR1 is SGHTA and CDR2 is FQGNSA. The V and J ends lost 5 bases and 4 bases respectively, with 18 bases between them. The CDR3 contains 15 residues. CDR3 sequence reads: CASSPGGDRNYEQYF. Here the CDR3 DNA reads TGTGCCAGCAGCCCCGGGGGGGACAGAAATTACGAGCAGTACTTC.

This clone came up a few times. The genes are TRBV2 and TRBJ1-5; TRBD1 is a possible D gene (5 bases). Trimming left V 3 bases short and J 1 base short, with 10 bases between. The CDR3 spans 15 residues. Looked up from germline, CDR1 is SNHLY and CDR2 is FYNNEI. The CDR3 nucleotides are TGTGCCAGCAGTGATGGGTGGGGGAGCAATCAGCCCCAGCATTTT. This gives the protein CASSDGWGSNQPQHF.

V and J are TRBV15 and TRBJ2-7, with D possibly TRBD2 on 6 matching bases. The V end lost 0 bases, the J end lost 5 bases, and 23 bases lay between the germline ends. The germline CDR1 and CDR2 sequences are LNHNV and YYDKDF (reference sequence). This CDR3 is 18 amino acids long. The CDR3 loop reads CATSRDWGDSDYTHEQYF. CDR3 sequence (DNA): TGTGCCACCAGCAGAGATTGGGGGGATTCGGATTATACTCACGAGCAGTACTTC.

The J gene is TRBJ2-1, the V gene TRBV4-1; tentatively, D is TRBD2 (7 bases). Germline lookup yields CDR1 MGHRA and CDR2 YSYEKL. With 1 base removed from V and 4 bases from J, the gap between germline ends came to 17 bases. The CDR3 contains 17 residues. DNA of the CDR3: TGCGCCAGCAGCCAAGGGACAGCGGGGAGGACGTACAATGAGCAGTTCTTC. Its protein is CASSQGTAGRTYNEQFF.

This chain connects TRBV11-3 to TRBJ2-1; D is perhaps TRBD1 or TRBD2 (6 bases each). Germline V lookup: CDR1 SGHNT, CDR2 YENEEA. The CDR3 extends over 15 amino acids. V gave up 5 bases and J gave up 7 bases, with 18 bases separating them. This CDR3 reads CASSLRLEGVNEQFF. CDR3 nucleotide sequence: TGTGCCAGCAGCCTCCGCCTGGAGGGGGTTAATGAGCAGTTCTTC.

The chain carries TRBV7-8 and TRBJ1-1, with TRBD1 matching 7 bases. The germline CDR1 and CDR2 sequences are SGHVS and FQNEAQ. CDR3 length: 13 amino acids. V was pared by 2 bases and J by 4 bases, with 1 base of the junction left unmatched. CDR3 protein: CASSLQGGTEAFF. The DNA of the CDR3 is TGTGCCAGCAGCTTACAGGGGGGCACTGAAGCTTTCTTT.

The rearrangement joins TRBV11-2 to TRBJ1-6; no clear D gene. V was clipped by 1 base and J by 7 bases, with 14 bases between them. Germline V lookup: CDR1 SGHAT, CDR2 FQNNGV. This CDR3 has 16 residues. The CDR3 coding sequence is TGTGCCAGCAGCTTAGCTGGGCGGTTAGGGAATTCACCCCTCCACTTT. It yields the protein CASSLAGRLGNSPLHF.

The chain combines TRBV5-1 with TRBJ2-1; tentative D call: TRBD1 (5 bases). V gave up 4 bases and J gave up 6 bases, with 20 bases separating them. This CDR3 has 16 residues. The germline gives CDR1 SGHRS, CDR2 YFSETQ. The CDR3 loop reads CASSNLSGAIPNEQFF. DNA for the CDR3: TGCGCCAGCAGCAATCTTTCTGGGGCGATTCCCAATGAGCAGTTCTTC.

This sequence joins TRBV5-8 and TRBJ1-5; 7 nucleotides agree with TRBD1. The CDR3 has 15 amino acids. The germline V gene has CDR1 SGHTS and CDR2 YDEGEE. Unmatched junction bases numbered 7, after V lost 3 bases and J lost 4 bases. The CDR3 region has the DNA TGTGCCAGCAGCTCAGGGACAGCGCAAAATCAGCCCCAGCATTTT. Translating gives CASSSGTAQNQPQHF.

This chain uses TRBV7-3 with TRBJ2-2; D perhaps matches TRBD2 (6 bases). The CDR3 has 14 amino acids. Germline-derived CDR1 and CDR2 are SGHTA and FQGTGA. V was trimmed by 5 bases and J by 5 bases, leaving 12 bases between them. CDR3 DNA sequence: TGTGCCAGCAGCCCCGGAGGGAGTACCGGGGAGCTGTTTTTT. Translation: CASSPGGSTGELFF.

This sequence joins TRBV2 and TRBJ1-1, with D hard to call. This CDR3 has 12 residues. Trimming left V 8 bases short and J 1 base short, with 8 bases between. Germline loops: CDR1 SNHLY, CDR2 FYNNEI. Written as DNA, the CDR3 is TGTGCCAGCTACCCGGGGAACACTGAAGCTTTCTTT. Its protein product is CASYPGNTEAFF. The entire variable domain, with the rest obtained from reference TRBV2 and TRBJ1-1, is as follows: EPEVTQTPSHQVTQMGQEVILRCVPISNHLYFYWYRQILGQKVEFLVSFYNNEISEKSEIFDDQFSVERPDGSNFTLKIRSTKLEDSAMYFCASYPGNTEAFFGQGTRLTVV.

This clone was counted only a few times. The chain combines TRBV13 with TRBJ2-7; D is ambiguous. Per germline, CDR1 PRHDT and CDR2 FYEKMQ (reference sequence). The CDR3 extends over 11 amino acids. V lost 0 bases, J lost 7 bases, and 4 bases lay in between. CDR3 sequence: CASSLGQEQYF. Here the CDR3 DNA reads TGTGCCAGCAGCTTAGGGCAGGAGCAGTACTTC.

In its sample, this clone was seen a few times. The CDR3 DNA sequence: TGTGCCAGCAGATACACTGGACTCATCAGCTCCTACGAGCAGTACTTC. It translates to CASRYTGLISSYEQYF. The rearrangement links TRBV27 to TRBJ2-7; TRBD2 might be the D (5 bases). The V gene lost 6 bases and the J gene lost 0 bases, with 18 bases spanning the gap. CDR3 size: 16 residues. The germline gives CDR1 MNHEY, CDR2 SMNVEV (reference sequence).

V usage is TRBV7-9 and J usage is TRBJ1-4; perhaps TRBD1 as D (5 bases). The CDR3 consists of 16 residues. Germline CDR1 is SEHNR and CDR2 is FQNEAQ (reference sequence). The V end was cut by 3 bases, the J end by 6 bases, with 17 bases between. CDR3 coding DNA: TGTGCCAGCAGCTTTGGAGGGACGACGGCTTATGAAAAACTGTTTTTT. Protein product: CASSFGGTTAYEKLFF.

CDR3: CASRGVSFMNYGYTF. In DNA form, the CDR3 reads TGTGCCAGCAGAGGAGTAAGTTTTATGAACTATGGCTACACCTTC. The V gene is TRBV7-2, the J gene TRBJ1-2; D gene unclear. Per the germline V gene, CDR1 is SGHTA and CDR2 is FQGNSA. V gave up 6 bases and J gave up 2 bases, with 16 bases separating them. The CDR3 has 15 amino acids.

V gene TRBV9 combines with J gene TRBJ1-1; D is unclear. The CDR3 length is 13 residues. Germline-derived CDR1 and CDR2 are SGDLS and YYNGEE. V was cut by 4 bases and J by 10 bases, with 17 bases left in between. The CDR3 nucleotides are TGTGCCAGCAGCCCCGGCCACCGTCTAGGAGCTTTCTTT. This translates into CASSPGHRLGAFF.

The chain is built from TRBV5-4 and TRBJ2-3; D unresolved. V lost 4 bases to trimming and J lost 3 bases, with 12 bases between them. The CDR3 is 14 residues long. Per germline, CDR1 SGHNT and CDR2 YYREEE (reference sequence). As DNA, the CDR3 is TGTGCCAGCAGCCATATTGAGAATACAGATACGCAGTATTTT. Its translation: CASSHIENTDTQYF.

This clone was detected only once. The rearrangement uses TRBV7-2 and TRBJ2-7; D call uncertain. Germline-derived CDR1 and CDR2 are SGHTA and FQGNSA. Deletions cut 2 bases from V and 4 bases from J, with 9 bases between. The CDR3 consists of 13 residues. This chain's CDR3 is CASSLSGPYEQYF. As DNA, the CDR3 is TGTGCCAGCAGCTTAAGTGGGCCGTACGAGCAGTACTTC.

The chain couples TRBV5-5 to TRBJ2-7; TRBD1 might be the D (5 bases). Germline CDR1 reads SGHKS; CDR2 reads YYEKEE (reference sequence). The V end was cut by 4 bases, the J end by 2 bases, with 13 bases between. This CDR3 is 14 amino acids long. CDR3 in amino acids: CASSTRQLAYEQYF. Written as DNA, the CDR3 is TGTGCCAGCAGCACCAGACAGCTTGCCTACGAGCAGTACTTC.

This clone was observed a handful of times. The CDR3 coding sequence is TGTGCCAGCTCACCTGGGCAGGGGTACGAGACCCAGTACTTC. Translating gives CASSPGQGYETQYF. The chain links TRBV18 to TRBJ2-5, with D possibly TRBD1 on 6 matching bases. Deletions cut 3 bases from V and 5 bases from J, with 13 bases between. Germline values: CDR1 KGHSH, CDR2 LQKENI. The CDR3 length is 14 residues.

V is TRBV7-2 and J is TRBJ2-3; D assignment may be TRBD1 or TRBD2 (6 bases each). The CDR3 is made up of 15 amino acids. Germline V lookup: CDR1 SGHTA, CDR2 FQGNSA. The ends were cut back, 2 bases at V and 1 base at J, with 10 bases in the middle. The CDR3 bases are TGTGCCAGCAGCTTACGGGGGCGGGGCACAGATACGCAGTATTTT. It is translated as CASSLRGRGTDTQYF.

This chain uses TRBV11-3 with TRBJ1-6; tentative D call: TRBD1 (5 bases). V was clipped by 5 bases and J by 10 bases, with 24 bases between them. Germline CDR1 reads SGHNT; CDR2 reads YENEEA. CDR3 length: 17 residues. CDR3 DNA: TGTGCCAGCAGCAAGGAGGCCGGGGCCCCAAGAAGCTCACCCCTCCACTTT. Amino acid sequence: CASSKEAGAPRSSPLHF.

The DNA of the CDR3 is TGTGCCAGCAGCGAGGGCGGGACAGGGTATTTCGCCGGGGAGCTGTTTTTT. Its translation: CASSEGGTGYFAGELFF. The V call is TRBV7-9, the J call TRBJ2-2, with 9 bases lining up with TRBD1. With V trimmed by 5 bases and J by 6 bases, 13 bases remained unmatched. Germline V gene lookup returns CDR1 SEHNR and CDR2 FQNEAQ (reference sequence). The CDR3 has 17 residues.

The chain recombines TRBV30 with TRBJ2-5, with a possible D match to TRBD2 (7 bases). This CDR3 is 14 amino acids long. CDR1 GTSNPN and CDR2 SVGIG come from the germline V gene (reference sequence). Trimming pared 2 bases from V and 2 bases from J, leaving 12 bases between. DNA for the CDR3: TGTGCCTGGAGTAGGAGGGGGGGTCAAGAGACCCAGTACTTC. It specifies CAWSRRGGQETQYF.

This chain links TRBV7-9 with TRBJ1-4; D not certain. Germline assignment: CDR1 SEHNR and CDR2 FQNEAQ (reference sequence). The CDR3 sequence is 16 residues long. V was trimmed by 4 bases and J by 0 bases, leaving 12 bases between them. The CDR3 bases are TGTGCCAGCAGCTCCGGCCTACTTGCAACTAATGAAAAACTGTTTTTT. Amino acid sequence: CASSSGLLATNEKLFF.

The chain combines TRBV19 with TRBJ2-6; 9 nucleotides line up with TRBD1. This CDR3 comprises 18 residues. With 9 bases clipped from V and 0 bases from J, the junction kept 12 bases outside the gene matches. Germline V gene data show CDR1 as LNHDA and CDR2 as SQIVND (reference sequence). For the CDR3, the DNA is TGTGCCAGCCGGACAGGGGCCTGGGGAGGCTCTGGGGCCAACGTCCTGACTTTC. Residues: CASRTGAWGGSGANVLTF.

The chain recombines TRBV25-1 with TRBJ1-2, with D possibly being TRBD1 (5 bases). This CDR3 is 15 amino acids long. From germline, CDR1 is MGHDK and CDR2 SYGVNS. Between the trimmed V and J ends, which lost 4 bases and 5 bases, there was a span of 17 bases. The CDR3 is CASSVTFEGPYGYTF. CDR3 DNA sequence: TGTGCCAGCAGTGTAACCTTTGAGGGGCCTTATGGCTACACCTTC.

This chain links TRBV4-1 with TRBJ1-1; D is undetermined. The CDR3 length is 18 residues. V gave up 1 base and J gave up 0 bases, with 18 bases separating them. Germline-derived CDR1 and CDR2 are MGHRA and YSYEKL. CDR3 DNA: TGCGCCAGCAGCCAAGTTCTACCCGAGCTACTCATGAACACTGAAGCTTTCTTT. Its protein product is CASSQVLPELLMNTEAFF.

The chain links TRBV6-1 to TRBJ2-1; maybe TRBD2 (7 bases). The CDR3 runs 17 residues. Germline V lookup: CDR1 MNHNS, CDR2 SASEGT. V was cut by 4 bases and J by 6 bases, with 22 bases left in between. CDR3 DNA sequence: TGTGCCAGCAGTGCGCCACCGTCAGGGGAGGGTCGCAATGAGCAGTTCTTC. Amino acid sequence: CASSAPPSGEGRNEQFF.

The chain links TRBV19 to TRBJ2-2; tentative D call: TRBD2 (5 bases). CDR1 and CDR2 (germline): LNHDA, SQIVND (reference sequence). There are 17 residues in the CDR3. Trimming took off 0 bases at V and 3 bases at J, with 14 bases between the two ends. In DNA form, the CDR3 reads TGTGCCAGTAGTATAGATCAGATCCGGGAAGACACCGGGGAGCTGTTTTTT. It codes for CASSIDQIREDTGELFF.

This chain uses TRBV18 with TRBJ2-1; no clear D. CDR1 is KGHSH and CDR2 is LQKENI in the germline V gene. V lost 3 bases and J 7 bases, leaving 4 bases between the germline ends. The CDR3 loop spans 11 amino acids. CDR3 in amino acids: CASSPLNEQFF. CDR3 bases: TGTGCCAGCTCACCGTTAAATGAGCAGTTCTTC.

The chain recombines TRBV7-9 with TRBJ2-5; no definite D call. Trimming removed 10 bases at V and 2 bases at J, with 14 bases between. The CDR3 has 13 residues. The germline CDR1 and CDR2 sequences are SEHNR and FQNEAQ (reference sequence). The CDR3 coding sequence is TGTGCCATCACAAGCAGGCGGCAAGAGACCCAGTACTTC. Amino acids: CAITSRRQETQYF.